These 17 T cell receptor beta chains share one sample of origin, sequenced in a study of blood T cells in healthy people across ages. Then a second PCR, running about 6 to 12 cycles, was carried out with a sample-barcoded 5' primer and a J-beta primer mix. TCRdb reprocessed the 5' RACE reads with MiXCR, giving one entry per CDR3 protein. Counted here are 700,000 to 950,000 distinct CDR3 sequences, 58% occurring once; the ten biggest clones make up approximately 21%. Sequenced sample: blood. Receptors were obtained from a man younger than 40 in good health.

The chain links TRBV20-1 to TRBJ2-7, with TRBD1 matching over 9 bases. Germline assignment: CDR1 DFQATT and CDR2 SNEGSKA (reference sequence). V was clipped by 3 bases and J by 4 bases; unmatched bases: 7. The CDR3 extends over 14 amino acids. The CDR3 DNA sequence: TGCAGTGCTAGGTCTACAGGGGGCTGGTACGAGCAGTACTTC. Its translation is CSARSTGGWYEQYF.

V is TRBV12-3 or TRBV12-4 and J is TRBJ2-4; D may be TRBD1 or TRBD2 (5 bases each). The DNA end is a closer match to TRBJ2-7, so the J assignment may be wrong. This CDR3 is built from 16 residues. The CDR3 DNA reads as TGTGCCAGCAAATCAAGCAGGTGGGGGAACATCTACGAGCAGTACTTC. As protein: CASKSSRWGNIYEQYF.

This rearrangement joins TRBV7-2 to TRBJ1-1; D is possibly TRBD1 (5 bases). V was shortened by 5 bases and J by 0 bases, with 13 bases between the two germline ends. Germline V lookup: CDR1 SGHTA, CDR2 FQGNSA. This CDR3 has 15 amino acids. CDR3 sequence: CASSLNLGVNTEAFF. As DNA, the CDR3 is TGTGCCAGCAGCCTCAATCTAGGGGTGAACACTGAAGCTTTCTTT.

The chain links TRBV7-9 to TRBJ2-1; tentative D call: TRBD2 (6 bases). Germline CDR1 SEHNR, CDR2 FQNEAQ (reference sequence). There are 15 residues in the CDR3. V was clipped by 0 bases and J by 5 bases, with 11 bases between them. The CDR3, as DNA: TGTGCCAGCAGCTTAGCGCGGGGACTCGACAATGAGCAGTTCTTC. Protein product: CASSLARGLDNEQFF.

This chain uses TRBV7-8 with TRBJ2-3; no clear D. V was cut by 4 bases and J by 4 bases, with 6 bases left in between. The CDR3 extends over 12 amino acids. Germline V gene lookup returns CDR1 SGHVS and CDR2 FQNEAQ. The CDR3 region is CASSSNADTQYF. In nucleotides, the CDR3 is TGTGCCAGCAGCTCGAACGCAGATACGCAGTATTTT.

V gene TRBV12-3 or TRBV12-4 combines with J gene TRBJ2-3; TRBD2 matches 10 bases. The CDR3 contains 16 residues. Losses at the gene ends were 5 bases for V and 2 bases for J; bases not matched to a gene: 7. The CDR3 DNA sequence: TGTGCCAGCAGTCCGGTAGCGGGAGGAAACACAGATACGCAGTATTTT. Protein: CASSPVAGGNTDTQYF.

The CDR3 loop reads CATSRDMAGSTDTQYF. The CDR3 DNA sequence: TGTGCCACCAGCAGAGATATGGCGGGAAGCACAGATACGCAGTATTTT. V and J are TRBV15 and TRBJ2-3, with a tentative D call TRBD2 (6 bases). The V end was cut by 0 bases, the J end by 0 bases, with 10 bases between. Germline-derived CDR1 and CDR2 are LNHNV and YYDKDF (reference sequence). The CDR3 contains 16 residues.

V gene TRBV4-3 combines with J gene TRBJ2-5, with D perhaps TRBD2 (6 bases). CDR1 and CDR2 from the germline V gene are LGHNA and YSLEER. CDR3 length equals 19 residues. The ends were cut back, 0 bases at V and 0 bases at J, with 20 bases in the middle. DNA of the CDR3: TGCGCCAGCAGCCAAGAGTTCTTGGAGGGTTCGGAAAACCAAGAGACCCAGTACTTC. Amino acids: CASSQEFLEGSENQETQYF.

This clonotype has more than one count but fewer than ten. V is TRBV7-2 and J is TRBJ2-7; no clear D gene. CDR1 and CDR2 (germline): SGHTA, FQGNSA. Trimming shortened V by 3 bases and J by 3 bases, and 12 bases separated the two germline ends. This CDR3 region has 14 residues. In DNA form, the CDR3 reads TGTGCCAGCAGCTTCGAATGGCTGAACTACGAGCAGTACTTC. It yields the protein CASSFEWLNYEQYF.

This chain connects TRBV7-9 to TRBJ2-7; weak D call: TRBD2 (7 bases). TRBJ2-5 explains the end of the DNA better; the J call may be wrong. The germline V gene has CDR1 SEHNR and CDR2 FQNEAQ (reference sequence). The CDR3 contains 14 residues. The CDR3 sequence is CASSLPGGGETQYF. The CDR3 DNA is TGTGCCAGCAGCTTACCGGGGGGCGGCGAGACCCAGTACTTC.

Written as DNA, the CDR3 is TGTGCCAGCTTGGCAGAGACCCAGTACTTC. Translated, it gives CASLAETQYF. The chain couples TRBV2 to TRBJ2-5; D is ambiguous. V lost 8 bases, J lost 4 bases, and 5 bases lay in between. The germline V gene encodes CDR1 SNHLY and CDR2 FYNNEI. The CDR3 runs 10 residues. Full variable domain (outside the CDR3, taken from reference TRBV2 and TRBJ2-5): EPEVTQTPSHQVTQMGQEVILRCVPISNHLYFYWYRQILGQKVEFLVSFYNNEISEKSEIFDDQFSVERPDGSNFTLKIRSTKLEDSAMYFCASLAETQYFGPGTRLLVL.

The chain has TRBV29-1 and TRBJ2-5, with 14 bases matching TRBD2. V was pared by 6 bases and J by 7 bases, with 7 bases of the junction left unmatched. Germline V CDR1 and CDR2: SQVTM, ANQGSEA. The CDR3 covers 14 residues. Here the CDR3 DNA reads TGCAGCGTCGCTGGGACTAGCGGGAGAGGGACCCAGTACTTC. Residues: CSVAGTSGRGTQYF.

The chain couples TRBV6-5 to TRBJ2-5; 9 bases map to TRBD2. This CDR3 is 15 amino acids long. Germline V gives CDR1 MNHEY, CDR2 SVGAGI. Trimming took 5 bases from V and 11 from J; bases not matched to a gene: 15. The DNA of the CDR3 is TGTGCCAGCAGTATTAGGGCGGGGGGGCTTAATGAGCAGTACTTC. Amino acids: CASSIRAGGLNEQYF.

The CDR3 sequence is CSASPGLAGGYEQYF. The CDR3 DNA follows: TGCAGTGCTAGTCCCGGACTAGCGGGTGGCTACGAGCAGTACTTC. The genes are TRBV20-1 and TRBJ2-7; 11 bases agree with TRBD2. CDR3 length: 15 amino acids. Germline V lookup: CDR1 DFQATT, CDR2 SNEGSKA (reference sequence). V shed 3 bases, J shed 3 bases, and the junction held 7 bases outside the gene matches.

V and J are TRBV20-1 and TRBJ1-2; D is possibly TRBD1 (6 bases). Trimming removed 3 bases from V and 8 bases from J, with 16 bases in between. Germline loops: CDR1 DFQATT, CDR2 SNEGSKA (reference sequence). This CDR3 has 13 residues. This CDR3 is CSARIIQGWGYTF. The DNA of the CDR3 is TGCAGTGCTAGGATAATACAGGGCTGGGGCTACACCTTC.

The J gene is TRBJ1-1, the V gene TRBV25-1; a weak D match, TRBD1 (5 bases). The CDR3 extends over 13 amino acids. The V and J ends lost 4 bases and 1 base respectively, with 7 bases between them. Germline loops: CDR1 MGHDK, CDR2 SYGVNS. CDR3 in DNA: TGTGCCAGCAGTGCCGGGACGAACACTGAAGCTTTCTTT. Residues: CASSAGTNTEAFF.

This sequence joins TRBV5-1 and TRBJ2-1; either TRBD1 or TRBD2 may fit D (6 bases each). The germline gives CDR1 SGHRS, CDR2 YFSETQ. V lost 0 bases, J lost 8 bases, and 15 bases lay in between. The CDR3 loop spans 15 amino acids. The CDR3 DNA sequence: TGCGCCAGCAGCTTGGTGGGGGGCCTCGAGGATGAGCAGTTCTTC. Protein sequence: CASSLVGGLEDEQFF.